The next 18 T cell receptor beta chains were all read from a single sample in a study of cytomegalovirus exposure and HLA in healthy donors. PCR used 60 Vbeta primers and 13 Jbeta primers. Libraries were prepared by immunoSEQ multiplex PCR; TCRdb keeps only in-frame clonotypes and omits some of them. The sample includes approximately 190,000 clones, roughly 76% of them seen just once. Sequencing was performed on PBMCs. The origin of the receptors is a man aged 40-49 years in good health and CMV-seropositive.

For the CDR3, the DNA is TGTGCCAGTAGACTAGACGGGTCTTGGGGTGAAAAACTGTTTTTT. Its translation is CASRLDGSWGEKLFF. The chain employs TRBV19 and TRBJ1-4; D unclear. CDR1 and CDR2 from the germline V gene are LNHDA and SQIVND (reference sequence). Trimming cost V 6 bases and J 7 bases, with 18 bases left between them. This CDR3 has 15 amino acids.

The gene calls are TRBV5-6 and TRBJ1-1; 8 nucleotides match TRBD1. The CDR3 length is 14 residues. With V trimmed by 3 bases and J by 6 bases, 7 bases remained unmatched. Per germline, CDR1 SGHDT and CDR2 YYEEEE. This CDR3 is CASSWGQGAAEAFF. DNA of the CDR3: TGTGCCAGCAGCTGGGGGCAGGGGGCGGCTGAAGCTTTCTTT.

The rearrangement uses TRBV7-2 and TRBJ2-1; 7 bases match TRBD2. Germline-derived CDR1 and CDR2 are SGHTA and FQGNSA. Trimming took 5 bases from V and 3 from J; bases not matched to a gene: 10. The CDR3 extends over 16 amino acids. The CDR3 spells CASSPHGGVIYNEQFF. The CDR3 DNA is TGTGCCAGCAGCCCCCATGGGGGGGTTATCTACAATGAGCAGTTCTTC.

The rearrangement joins TRBV5-1 to TRBJ2-7; the match to TRBD1 covers 9 bases. The CDR3 has 16 residues. V gave up 4 bases and J gave up 0 bases; unmatched junction bases: 8. Germline CDR1 is SGHRS and CDR2 is YFSETQ. CDR3 loop: CASSAATGGSSYEQYF. CDR3 sequence (DNA): TGCGCCAGCAGCGCCGCAACAGGGGGCAGCTCCTACGAGCAGTACTTC.

About this clone itself: A read error may produce the germline difference seen at one junction end. The chain links TRBV7-7 to TRBJ2-5; either TRBD1 or TRBD2 may supply D (5 bases each). CDR1 is SSHAT, CDR2 FNYEAQ, per germline (reference sequence). The CDR3 is 13 amino acids. The CDR3 coding sequence is TGTGCTAGCAGCTTAGGGGCTAGCGAGACCCAGTACTTC. It translates to CASSLGASETQYF.

The chain carries TRBV14 and TRBJ1-1; D is unresolved. The CDR3 is made up of 13 amino acids. The V gene's germline CDR1 is SGHDN and CDR2 FVKESK. Trimming took 1 base from V and 3 from J, leaving 6 bases between them. The CDR3 DNA follows: TGTGCCAGCAGCCAAGGGAGGGACACTGAAGCTTTCTTT. It codes for CASSQGRDTEAFF.

J is TRBJ2-5 and V is TRBV7-8, with D perhaps matching TRBD1 (6 bases). Germline CDR1 and CDR2: SGHVS and FQNEAQ. V dropped 5 bases and J dropped 1 base, with 14 bases sitting between them. This CDR3 has 15 amino acids. The CDR3 is CASSTAGTIQETQYF. Here the CDR3 DNA reads TGTGCCAGCAGCACCGCCGGGACAATCCAAGAGACCCAGTACTTC. Full variable domain (rest looked up from reference TRBV7-8 and TRBJ2-5): GAGVSQSPRYKVAKRGQDVALRCDPISGHVSLFWYQQALGQGPEFLTYFQNEAQLDKSGLPSDRFFAERPEGSVSTLKIQRTQQEDSAVYLCASSTAGTIQETQYFGPGTRLLVL.

In this sample, this clone turned up once. V and J are TRBV27 and TRBJ2-1; 12 nucleotides line up with TRBD2. Germline V gene lookup returns CDR1 MNHEY and CDR2 SMNVEV (reference sequence). The V segment lost 9 bases and the J segment 0 bases; nucleotides outside the gene matches: 21. This CDR3 is built from 21 residues. The CDR3 sequence: CASQGALGLAGLQPSYNEQFF. The CDR3 DNA reads as TGTGCCAGTCAGGGGGCTCTAGGACTAGCGGGGCTGCAACCCTCCTACAATGAGCAGTTCTTC.

The chain recombines TRBV21-1 with TRBJ1-2; the table names TRBD1, a call not compared with the DNA. TRBV21-1 is shown as a pseudogene. The CDR3 runs to 15 residues. CDR3 nucleotides: TGTGCCAGCAGCAAACAGGGGGAGGTTTTTTATGGCTACACCTTC. Its translation is CASSKQGEVFYGYTF.

This rearrangement joins TRBV7-8 to TRBJ2-5; D unclear. Germline lookup yields CDR1 SGHVS and CDR2 FQNEAQ. The CDR3 consists of 15 residues. Trimming removed 7 bases at V and 4 bases at J, with 19 bases between. The CDR3 DNA reads as TGTGCCAGCAACTATAGCTTGTGGTCCAGAGAGACCCAGTACTTC. Translated: CASNYSLWSRETQYF.

This chain connects TRBV5-1 to TRBJ2-2; TRBD2 might be the D (5 bases). CDR1 SGHRS and CDR2 YFSETQ come from the germline V gene. V was cut by 4 bases and J by 0 bases, with 16 bases left in between. The CDR3 loop spans 17 amino acids. The CDR3 loop reads CASSPLGVKSNTGELFF. CDR3 coding DNA: TGCGCCAGCAGCCCCCTCGGGGTGAAGTCGAACACCGGGGAGCTGTTTTTT.

V is TRBV5-1 and J is TRBJ1-4, with TRBD1 matching over 8 bases. J lost 7 bases, V lost 4 bases, and 0 bases had no gene match. Germline V gene sequence: CDR1 SGHRS, CDR2 YFSETQ. CDR3 length: 12 residues. CDR3 coding DNA: TGCGCCAGCAGCGACAGGGGTGAAAAACTGTTTTTT. Residues: CASSDRGEKLFF.

This clone has a handful of counts. The V gene is TRBV10-3, the J gene TRBJ1-2, with 8 bases lining up with TRBD1. The CDR3 spans 14 residues. Trimming took 7 bases from V and 6 from J; bases not matched to a gene: 10. Germline V gene sequence: CDR1 ENHRY, CDR2 SYGVKD. The DNA for the CDR3 is TGTGCCATCACCCAAAGGTGGGGACAGGATGGCTACACCTTC. It translates to CAITQRWGQDGYTF.

This chain uses TRBV27 with TRBJ1-6, with 7 nucleotides matching TRBD1. The CDR3 loop spans 17 amino acids. Trimming cost V 8 bases and J 0 bases; bases outside gene matches: 10. From germline, CDR1 is MNHEY and CDR2 SMNVEV (reference sequence). The CDR3 DNA follows: TGTGCCAGCTCCCCGCATACAGGGGCCTCCTATAATTCACCCCTCCACTTT. It specifies CASSPHTGASYNSPLHF.

V and J are TRBV6-4 and TRBJ2-5; 7 positions match TRBD2. The J segment lost 7 bases and the V segment lost 1 base, leaving 3 bases of the junction unmatched. This CDR3 contains 13 residues. The germline gives CDR1 MRHNA, CDR2 SNTAGT. The chain's CDR3 is CASSDWTGGTQYF. CDR3 sequence (DNA): TGTGCCAGCAGTGACTGGACGGGAGGGACCCAGTACTTC.

The CDR3 region is CASSYRAGRETQYF. The DNA for the CDR3 is TGTGCCAGCAGTTACCGGGCGGGGCGGGAGACCCAGTACTTC. The chain joins TRBV6-5 to TRBJ2-5; possibly TRBD2 for D (6 bases). V was trimmed by 2 bases and J by 5 bases, leaving 12 bases between them. This CDR3 is built from 14 residues. Germline values: CDR1 MNHEY, CDR2 SVGAGI.

V usage is TRBV19 and J usage is TRBJ2-3; the D gene is possibly TRBD1 (6 bases). There are 14 residues in the CDR3. The V end was cut by 7 bases, the J end by 1 base, with 12 bases between. Germline-derived CDR1 and CDR2 are LNHDA and SQIVND (reference sequence). CDR3 in amino acids: CASTDRKGTDTQYF. The CDR3 DNA sequence: TGTGCCAGTACCGACAGGAAGGGCACAGATACGCAGTATTTT.

The V and J genes are TRBV7-2 and TRBJ2-2; 8 bases agree with TRBD1. Germline V gene lookup returns CDR1 SGHTA and CDR2 FQGNSA. The CDR3 loop spans 15 amino acids. After removal of 5 bases from V and 5 bases from J, the junction contained 7 bases not matched to a gene. This CDR3 reads CASSQTGATTGELFF. The CDR3 DNA sequence: TGTGCCAGCAGCCAGACAGGGGCAACGACCGGGGAGCTGTTTTTT.